What follows are 5 T cell receptor beta chains derived from one specimen sequenced in a study of cytomegalovirus exposure and HLA in healthy donors. The method was immunoSEQ multiplex PCR; TCRdb's version includes in-frame clones alone and lacks a portion of them. The sample includes approximately 58,000 clones, 90% to 95% of them seen just once. Sequencing was carried out using PBMCs. The receptors derive from a man between 18 and 35 years old in good health and CMV-seronegative.

The J gene is TRBJ1-2, the V gene TRBV9, with 11 bases that match TRBD1. CDR1 is SGDLS, CDR2 YYNGEE, per germline. V shed 3 bases, J shed 7 bases, and the junction held 8 bases outside the gene matches. The CDR3 spans 15 residues. Written as DNA, the CDR3 is TGTGCCAGCAGCGCCGGGACAGGGGGATTGGGTGGCTACACCTTC. The encoded protein is CASSAGTGGLGGYTF. Looking up the rest from reference TRBV9 and TRBJ1-2 gives the full variable domain: DSGVTQTPKHLITATGQRVTLRCSPRSGDLSVYWYQQSLDQGLQFLIQYYNGEERAKGNILERFSAQQFPDLHSELNLSSLELGDSALYFCASSAGTGGLGGYTFGSGTRLTVV.

The CDR3 spells CASSARDREAFF. Written as DNA, the CDR3 is TGTGCCAGCAGCGCCCGGGACAGAGAAGCTTTCTTT. This chain uses TRBV9 with TRBJ1-1; 7 positions match TRBD1. The CDR3 has 12 residues. The V gene end was trimmed by 3 bases and the J gene end by 8 bases; junction bases not matched to a gene: 4. Germline V lookup: CDR1 SGDLS, CDR2 YYNGEE.

The V and J genes are TRBV6-1 and TRBJ1-2; D remains unclear. Germline CDR1 MNHNS, CDR2 SASEGT. The CDR3 is 15 residues long. The V gene lost 4 bases and the J gene lost 10 bases, with 22 bases spanning the gap. CDR3 in amino acids: CASSGGSGFEVFYTF. In DNA, the CDR3 is TGTGCCAGCAGTGGGGGTTCGGGGTTCGAGGTCTTCTACACCTTC.

The V and J genes are TRBV19 and TRBJ2-2; D is perhaps TRBD2 (5 bases). V was trimmed by 3 bases and J by 2 bases, leaving 7 bases between them. Looked up from germline, CDR1 is LNHDA and CDR2 is SQIVND (reference sequence). The CDR3 is 14 residues long. The CDR3 DNA follows: TGTGCCAGTAGTATCACGGGAAACACCGGGGAGCTGTTTTTT. Translating gives CASSITGNTGELFF. Full variable domain (remainder filled in from reference TRBV19 and TRBJ2-2): DGGITQSPKYLFRKEGQNVTLSCEQNLNHDAMYWYRQDPGQGLRLIYYSQIVNDFQKGDIAEGYSVSREKKESFPLTVTSAQKNPTAFYLCASSITGNTGELFFGEGSRLTVL.

This chain links TRBV5-6 with TRBJ2-1; 8 nucleotides agree with TRBD1. V lost 2 bases to trimming and J lost 6 bases; unmatched junction nucleotides: 10. CDR1 is SGHDT, CDR2 YYEEEE, per germline. The CDR3 contains 16 residues. CDR3 sequence reads: CASSFRDRYPSNEQFF. For the CDR3, the DNA is TGTGCCAGCAGCTTTCGGGACAGGTACCCGTCCAATGAGCAGTTCTTC. Supplemented by reference TRBV5-6 and TRBJ2-1, the full variable domain reads DAGVTQSPTHLIKTRGQQVTLRCSPKSGHDTVSWYQQALGQGPQFIFQYYEEEERQRGNFPDRFSGHQFPNYSSELNVNALLLGDSALYLCASSFRDRYPSNEQFFGPGTRLTVL.